This T cell receptor (beta chain) was captured in a study of control samples from healthy donors and cancer patients. Some clones are missing from TCRdb's copy, which holds only in-frame ones; the method was immunoSEQ multiplex PCR. Altogether roughly 120,000 clones are present, around nine tenths being singletons, with the ten largest covering 2% to 3%. V shed 1 base and J shed 5 bases, with 12 bases lying between them. CDR3 size: 14 residues. Germline V lookup: CDR1 LGHDT, CDR2 YNNKEL (reference sequence). V gene TRBV3-1 (or the pseudogene TRBV3-2) combines with J gene TRBJ2-7; a weak D match, TRBD1 (5 bases). Sequenced: blood. The sequence came from a woman in her 70s in good health. CDR3 DNA sequence: TGTGCCAGCAGCCAAGGCCCAGGGCCAGACGAGCAGTACTTC. Translating gives CASSQGPGPDEQYF.